This T cell receptor (beta chain) was found in a study of blood T cell repertoires in COVID-19. Background on the study: T cells, B-cell-depleted T cells, or PBMCs supplied cDNA or gDNA.

V lost 8 bases and J lost 1, with 14 bases in between. This CDR3 has 14 amino acids. Germline CDR1 LNHDA, CDR2 SQIVND (reference sequence). Profiling relied on immunoSEQ multiplex PCR, and the TCRdb table lists in-frame clones only, not all of them. The repertoire includes roughly 100,000 clones, 75% to 90% of them detected once, and around 12% sits in the top ten. This clonotype was sampled from a human donor in a cohort sampled during active COVID-19. The V gene is TRBV19, the J gene TRBJ1-1, with D perhaps matching TRBD1 (5 bases). Sequenced input: peripheral blood. CDR3 region: CASSERGWNTEAFF. In DNA, the CDR3 is TGTGCCAGTTCGGAGCGGGGGTGGAACACTGAAGCTTTCTTT.